These 2 T cell receptor beta chains originate from one sample sequenced in a study of blood T cell repertoires in COVID-19. Sequencing used immunoSEQ multiplex PCR; TCRdb keeps in-frame clones, though not all of them. The sample has about 190,000 clones, 75% to 85% seen once. The sample consisted of peripheral blood. Every receptor here comes from a man aged 60-69 years with acute or convalescent COVID-19.

This rearrangement joins TRBV19 to TRBJ1-5, with 7 bases identical to TRBD1. Germline-derived CDR1 and CDR2 are LNHDA and SQIVND (reference sequence). The junction had 7 bases not matched to a gene; V was cut back by 6 bases and J by 5 bases. The CDR3 has 14 residues. DNA of the CDR3: TGTGCCAGTAGGAAAGGGGGCCCCCATCAGCCCCAGCATTTT. Residues: CASRKGGPHQPQHF.

This chain links TRBV5-1 with TRBJ1-2; 10 nucleotides match TRBD1. CDR1 is SGHRS, CDR2 YFSETQ, per germline. The CDR3 is made up of 15 amino acids. With 4 bases clipped from V and 2 bases from J, the junction kept 5 bases outside the gene matches. The CDR3 region has the DNA TGCGCCAGCAGCCTCAGACAGGGGGCGAACTATGGCTACACCTTC. Protein: CASSLRQGANYGYTF.